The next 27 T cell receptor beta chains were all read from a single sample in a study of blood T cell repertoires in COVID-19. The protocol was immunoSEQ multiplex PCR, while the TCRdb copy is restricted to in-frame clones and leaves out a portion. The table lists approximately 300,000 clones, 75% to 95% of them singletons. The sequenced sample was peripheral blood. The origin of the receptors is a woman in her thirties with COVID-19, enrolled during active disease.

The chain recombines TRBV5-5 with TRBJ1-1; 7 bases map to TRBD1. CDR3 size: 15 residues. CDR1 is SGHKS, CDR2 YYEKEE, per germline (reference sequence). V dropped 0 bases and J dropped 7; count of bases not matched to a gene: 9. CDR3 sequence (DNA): TGTGCCAGCAGCTTGGCAGGGGGGCCCACACTTGAAGCTTTCTTT. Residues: CASSLAGGPTLEAFF.

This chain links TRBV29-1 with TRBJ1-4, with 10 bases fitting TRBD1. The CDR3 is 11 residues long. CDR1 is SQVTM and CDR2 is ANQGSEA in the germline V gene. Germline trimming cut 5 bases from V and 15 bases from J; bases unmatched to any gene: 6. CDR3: CSVRTGGTVFF. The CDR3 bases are TGCAGCGTTCGGACAGGGGGAACAGTGTTTTTT. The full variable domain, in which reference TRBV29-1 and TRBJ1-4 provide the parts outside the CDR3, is SAVISQKPSRDICQRGTSLTIQCQVDSQVTMMFWYRQQPGQSLTLIATANQGSEATYESGFVIDKFPISRPNLTFSTLTVSNMSPEDSSIYLCSVRTGGTVFFGSGTQLSVL.

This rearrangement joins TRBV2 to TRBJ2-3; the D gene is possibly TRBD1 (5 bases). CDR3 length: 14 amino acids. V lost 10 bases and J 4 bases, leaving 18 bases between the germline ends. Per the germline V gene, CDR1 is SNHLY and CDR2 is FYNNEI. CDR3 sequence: CAIAGLFGADTQYF. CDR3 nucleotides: TGTGCCATTGCAGGGTTGTTTGGTGCAGATACGCAGTATTTT.

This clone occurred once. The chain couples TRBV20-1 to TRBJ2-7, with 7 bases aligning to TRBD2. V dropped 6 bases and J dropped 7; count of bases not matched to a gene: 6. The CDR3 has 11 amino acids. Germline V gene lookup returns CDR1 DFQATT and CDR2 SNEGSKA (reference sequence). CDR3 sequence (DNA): TGCAGTGCAACACTAGCGCGAGAGCAGTACTTC. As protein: CSATLAREQYF.

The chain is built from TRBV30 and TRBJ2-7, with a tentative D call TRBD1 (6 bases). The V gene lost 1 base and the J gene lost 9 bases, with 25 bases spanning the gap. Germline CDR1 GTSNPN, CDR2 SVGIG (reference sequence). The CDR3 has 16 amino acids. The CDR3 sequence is CAWSAVLTGPTQGQYF. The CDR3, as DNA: TGTGCCTGGAGTGCCGTTCTGACAGGCCCTACCCAAGGGCAGTACTTC.

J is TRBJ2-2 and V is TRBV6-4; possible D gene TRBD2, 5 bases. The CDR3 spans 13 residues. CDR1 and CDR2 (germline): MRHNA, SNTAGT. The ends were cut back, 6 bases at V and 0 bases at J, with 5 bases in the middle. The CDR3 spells CASSGANTGELFF. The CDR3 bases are TGTGCCAGCAGCGGGGCGAACACCGGGGAGCTGTTTTTT.

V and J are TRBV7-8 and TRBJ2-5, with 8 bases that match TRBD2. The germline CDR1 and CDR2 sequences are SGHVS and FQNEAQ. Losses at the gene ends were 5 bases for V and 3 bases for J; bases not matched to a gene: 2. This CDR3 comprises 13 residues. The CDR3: CASSQREKETQYF. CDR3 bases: TGTGCCAGCAGCCAGCGGGAGAAAGAGACCCAGTACTTC.

CDR3 in amino acids: CASSPRGSTDTQYF. The DNA for the CDR3 is TGTGCCAGCAGTCCCCGCGGGAGCACAGATACGCAGTATTTT. The V and J genes are TRBV28 and TRBJ2-3; tentatively, D is TRBD2 (5 bases). Trimming took off 5 bases at V and 0 bases at J, with 9 bases between the two ends. In germline, CDR1 is MDHEN, CDR2 SYDVKM. The CDR3 is made up of 14 amino acids.

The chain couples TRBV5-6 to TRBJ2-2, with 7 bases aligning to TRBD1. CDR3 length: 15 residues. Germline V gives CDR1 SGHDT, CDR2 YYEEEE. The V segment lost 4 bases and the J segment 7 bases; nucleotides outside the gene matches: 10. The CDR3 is CASSQGGWGVGELFF. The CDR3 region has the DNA TGTGCCAGCAGCCAAGGGGGCTGGGGCGTCGGGGAGCTGTTTTTT.

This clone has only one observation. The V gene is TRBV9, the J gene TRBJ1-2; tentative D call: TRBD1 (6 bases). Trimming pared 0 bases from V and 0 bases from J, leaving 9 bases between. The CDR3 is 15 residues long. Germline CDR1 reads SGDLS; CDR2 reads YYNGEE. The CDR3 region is CASSVAGDPNYGYTF. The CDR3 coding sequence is TGTGCCAGCAGCGTAGCAGGGGATCCTAACTATGGCTACACCTTC. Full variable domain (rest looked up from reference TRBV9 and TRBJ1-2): DSGVTQTPKHLITATGQRVTLRCSPRSGDLSVYWYQQSLDQGLQFLIQYYNGEERAKGNILERFSAQQFPDLHSELNLSSLELGDSALYFCASSVAGDPNYGYTFGSGTRLTVV.

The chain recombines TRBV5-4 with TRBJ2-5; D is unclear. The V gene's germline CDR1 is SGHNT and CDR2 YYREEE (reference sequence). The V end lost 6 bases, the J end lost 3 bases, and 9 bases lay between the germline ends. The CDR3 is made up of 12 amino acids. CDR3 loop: CASTAGEETQYF. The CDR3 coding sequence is TGTGCCAGCACTGCAGGTGAAGAGACCCAGTACTTC.

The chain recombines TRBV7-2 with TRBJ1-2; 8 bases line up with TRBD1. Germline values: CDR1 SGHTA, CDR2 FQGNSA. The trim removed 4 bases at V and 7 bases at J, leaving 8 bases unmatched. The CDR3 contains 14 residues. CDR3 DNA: TGTGCCAGCAGCTCACCGCCAGGGGGCTCTGGCTACACCTTC. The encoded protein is CASSSPPGGSGYTF.

CDR3 coding DNA: TGTGCCAGCAGCCAAGCCGGACTAGCGGGAGCAGGGGACGGGGAGCAGTACTTC. Protein: CASSQAGLAGAGDGEQYF. V is TRBV3-1 (or the pseudogene TRBV3-2) and J is TRBJ2-7; TRBD2 aligns across 13 bases. V dropped 1 base and J dropped 7; count of bases not matched to a gene: 13. The CDR3 is made up of 18 amino acids. Germline assignment: CDR1 LGHDT and CDR2 YNNKEL (reference sequence).

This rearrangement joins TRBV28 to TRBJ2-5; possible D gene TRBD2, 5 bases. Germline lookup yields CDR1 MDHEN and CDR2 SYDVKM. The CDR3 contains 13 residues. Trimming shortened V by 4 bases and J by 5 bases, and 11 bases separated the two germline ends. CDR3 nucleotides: TGTGCCAGCAGTTCGGGGATGCGGGAGACCCAGTACTTC. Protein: CASSSGMRETQYF. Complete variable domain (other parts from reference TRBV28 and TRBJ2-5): DVKVTQSSRYLVKRTGEKVFLECVQDMDHENMFWYRQDPGLGLRLIYFSYDVKMKEKGDIPEGYSVSREKKERFSLILESASTNQTSMYLCASSSGMRETQYFGPGTRLLVL.

As DNA, the CDR3 is TGTGCCTGGAGTCCGACAGTCTCCTACAATGAGCAGTTCTTC. Translating it yields CAWSPTVSYNEQFF. The chain employs TRBV30 and TRBJ2-1; possibly TRBD1 for D (5 bases). This CDR3 region has 14 residues. With 2 bases removed from V and 0 bases from J, the gap between germline ends came to 8 bases. Germline CDR1 and CDR2: GTSNPN and SVGIG (reference sequence). Full variable domain (rest looked up from reference TRBV30 and TRBJ2-1): SQTIHQWPATLVQPVGSPLSLECTVEGTSNPNLYWYRQAAGRGLQLLFYSVGIGQISSEVPQNLSASRPQDRQFILSSKKLLLSDSGFYLCAWSPTVSYNEQFFGPGTRLTVL.

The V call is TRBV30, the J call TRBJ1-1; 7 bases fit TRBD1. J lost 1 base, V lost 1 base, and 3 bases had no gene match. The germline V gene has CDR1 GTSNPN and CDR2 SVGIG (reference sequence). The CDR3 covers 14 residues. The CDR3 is CAWSAGTENTEAFF. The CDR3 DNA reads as TGTGCCTGGAGTGCCGGGACAGAGAACACTGAAGCTTTCTTT. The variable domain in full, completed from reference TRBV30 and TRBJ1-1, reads SQTIHQWPATLVQPVGSPLSLECTVEGTSNPNLYWYRQAAGRGLQLLFYSVGIGQISSEVPQNLSASRPQDRQFILSSKKLLLSDSGFYLCAWSAGTENTEAFFGQGTRLTVV.

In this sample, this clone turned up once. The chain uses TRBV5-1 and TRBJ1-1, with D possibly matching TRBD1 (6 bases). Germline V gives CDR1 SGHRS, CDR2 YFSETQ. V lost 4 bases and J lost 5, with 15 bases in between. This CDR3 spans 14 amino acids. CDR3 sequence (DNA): TGCGCCAGCAGCCCCCGGACAGTTGGAACTGAAGCTTTCTTT. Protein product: CASSPRTVGTEAFF.

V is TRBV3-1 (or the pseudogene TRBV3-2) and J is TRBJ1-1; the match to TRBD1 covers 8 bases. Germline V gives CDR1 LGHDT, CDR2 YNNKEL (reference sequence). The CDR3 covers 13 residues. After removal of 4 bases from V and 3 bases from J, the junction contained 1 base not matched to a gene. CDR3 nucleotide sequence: TGTGCCAGCAGCCGGACAGGGTACACTGAAGCTTTCTTT. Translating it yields CASSRTGYTEAFF.

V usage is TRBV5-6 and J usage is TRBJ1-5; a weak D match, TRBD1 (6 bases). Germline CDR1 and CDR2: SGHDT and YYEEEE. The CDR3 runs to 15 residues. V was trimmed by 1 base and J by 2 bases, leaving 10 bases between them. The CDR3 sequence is CASSLFPGGNQPQHF. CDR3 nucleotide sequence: TGTGCCAGCAGCTTGTTTCCAGGGGGCAATCAGCCCCAGCATTTT.

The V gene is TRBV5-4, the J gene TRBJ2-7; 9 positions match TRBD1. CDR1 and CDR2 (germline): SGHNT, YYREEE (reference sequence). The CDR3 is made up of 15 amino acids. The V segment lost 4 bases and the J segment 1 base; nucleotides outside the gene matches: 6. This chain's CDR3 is CASSVQGALSYEQYF. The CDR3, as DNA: TGTGCCAGCAGCGTACAGGGGGCTCTTTCCTACGAGCAGTACTTC.

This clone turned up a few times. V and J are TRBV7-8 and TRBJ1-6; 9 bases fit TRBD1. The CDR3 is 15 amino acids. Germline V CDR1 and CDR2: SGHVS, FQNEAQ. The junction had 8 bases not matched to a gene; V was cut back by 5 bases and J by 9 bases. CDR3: CASSPGGTGPSPLHF. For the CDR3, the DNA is TGTGCCAGCAGCCCTGGAGGGACAGGGCCTTCACCCCTCCACTTT.

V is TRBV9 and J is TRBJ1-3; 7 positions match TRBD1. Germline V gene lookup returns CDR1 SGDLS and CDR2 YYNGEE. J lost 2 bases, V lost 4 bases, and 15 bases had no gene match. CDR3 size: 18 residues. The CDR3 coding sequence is TGTGCCAGCAGCAAATCCGGGGAGAGGGGGCCCCCTGGAAACACCATATATTTT. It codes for CASSKSGERGPPGNTIYF.

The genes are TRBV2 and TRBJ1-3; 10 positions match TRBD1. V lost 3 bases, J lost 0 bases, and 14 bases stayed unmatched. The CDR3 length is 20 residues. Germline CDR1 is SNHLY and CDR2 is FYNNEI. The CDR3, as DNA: TGTGCCAGCAGTGATTTTAAGGACAGGGGGACCTCTTTCTCTGGAAACACCATATATTTT. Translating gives CASSDFKDRGTSFSGNTIYF.

CDR3 coding DNA: TGCGCCAGCAGCCCGACAGGGGGCGAAAATCAGCCCCAGCATTTT. Encoded protein: CASSPTGGENQPQHF. The rearrangement joins TRBV5-1 to TRBJ1-5, with 10 nucleotides matching TRBD1. CDR1 SGHRS and CDR2 YFSETQ come from the germline V gene. The CDR3 length is 15 residues. J gave up 4 bases and V 4 bases, and 5 bases lay outside the gene matches.

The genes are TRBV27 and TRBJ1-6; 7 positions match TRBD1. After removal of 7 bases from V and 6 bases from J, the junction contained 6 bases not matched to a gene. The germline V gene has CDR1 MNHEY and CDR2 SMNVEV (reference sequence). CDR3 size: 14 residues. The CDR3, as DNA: TGTGCCAGCACAACCAGGGGGTTTAATTCACCCCTCCACTTT. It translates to CASTTRGFNSPLHF.

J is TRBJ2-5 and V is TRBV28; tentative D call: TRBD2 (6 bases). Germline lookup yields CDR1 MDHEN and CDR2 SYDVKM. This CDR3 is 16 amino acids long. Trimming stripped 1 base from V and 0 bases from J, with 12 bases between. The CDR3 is CASSLSDGSHQETQYF. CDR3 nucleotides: TGTGCCAGCAGTTTATCAGACGGGAGTCACCAAGAGACCCAGTACTTC.

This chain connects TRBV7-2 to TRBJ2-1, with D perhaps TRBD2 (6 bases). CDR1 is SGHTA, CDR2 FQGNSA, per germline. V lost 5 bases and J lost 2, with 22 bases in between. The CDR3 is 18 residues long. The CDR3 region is CASSASGGRDRPYNEQFF. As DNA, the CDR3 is TGTGCCAGCAGCGCTTCGGGCGGGCGGGACCGCCCCTACAATGAGCAGTTCTTC.